Each of the 10 T cell receptor beta chains below was sequenced from the same sample in a study of control samples from healthy donors and cancer patients. The data were produced by immunoSEQ multiplex PCR, yet TCRdb's version contains in-frame clones alone and is incomplete. The sample has about 270,000 clones; 82% are singletons. Sample: PBMCs. These receptors were taken from a woman aged 55-70 years with lung cancer.

The chain couples TRBV12-3 or TRBV12-4 to TRBJ2-1; a possible D gene is TRBD1 (5 bases). V lost 5 bases, J lost 10 bases, and 12 bases lay in between. This CDR3 contains 12 residues. The CDR3 region is CASSPQAWEQFF. The CDR3 nucleotides are TGTGCCAGCAGTCCACAGGCATGGGAGCAGTTCTTC.

This chain connects TRBV3-1 (or the pseudogene TRBV3-2) to TRBJ2-3; the D gene could be TRBD1 or TRBD2 (5 bases each). V lost 5 bases to trimming and J lost 4 bases, with 13 bases between them. The CDR3 sequence is 14 residues long. Germline V gene sequence: CDR1 LGHDT, CDR2 YNNKEL (reference sequence). The CDR3 DNA follows: TGTGCCAGCAGCGCCCGTGGGGGACCAGATACGCAGTATTTT. It codes for CASSARGGPDTQYF.

The chain combines TRBV28 with TRBJ2-5, with TRBD2 identical over 8 bases. The CDR3 has 18 amino acids. Germline CDR1 MDHEN, CDR2 SYDVKM. J was trimmed by 5 bases and V by 3 bases; bases with no gene match: 17. CDR3 nucleotides: TGTGCCAGCAGTTTTAACGTTTGGCGGGGGGCCCTCCGGGAGACCCAGTACTTC. Protein product: CASSFNVWRGALRETQYF.

The rearrangement joins TRBV3-1 (or the pseudogene TRBV3-2) to TRBJ1-2; D not resolved. Trimming took 4 bases from V and 5 from J, leaving 14 bases between them. This CDR3 has 14 residues. Germline CDR1 LGHDT, CDR2 YNNKEL (reference sequence). Written as DNA, the CDR3 is TGTGCCAGCAGCCCGCGGGCAGGCGGGTATGGCTACACCTTC. Its translation is CASSPRAGGYGYTF.

The rearrangement joins TRBV7-8 to TRBJ2-5; D is possibly TRBD2 (6 bases). The germline V gene encodes CDR1 SGHVS and CDR2 FQNEAQ. The CDR3 extends over 13 amino acids. V lost 6 bases to trimming and J lost 5 bases, with 13 bases between them. DNA of the CDR3: TGTGCCAGCAGGCTAGCCGGAGGGGAGACCCAGTACTTC. This sequence encodes CASRLAGGETQYF.

This clone appeared once. The chain carries TRBV7-9 and TRBJ2-5; 14 positions match TRBD2. After removal of 1 base from V and 5 bases from J, the junction contained 3 bases not matched to a gene. Germline V CDR1 and CDR2: SEHNR, FQNEAQ (reference sequence). The CDR3 loop spans 16 amino acids. Written as DNA, the CDR3 is TGTGCCAGCAGCTTAGAGGGACTAGCGGGGGACGAGACCCAGTACTTC. Translating it yields CASSLEGLAGDETQYF.

The chain is built from TRBV25-1 and TRBJ2-1; TRBD1 matches at 9 bases. There are 16 residues in the CDR3. The germline gives CDR1 MGHDK, CDR2 SYGVNS. The V segment lost 5 bases and the J segment 8 bases; nucleotides outside the gene matches: 13. The CDR3 loop is CASSSAPGQGHHEQFF. CDR3 sequence (DNA): TGTGCCAGCAGTAGCGCTCCGGGACAGGGTCATCATGAGCAGTTCTTC.

The count of this clone is one. The CDR3 sequence is CASSPQAETWRKTQYF. The CDR3 DNA follows: TGTGCCAGCTCACCTCAGGCGGAAACTTGGAGGAAGACCCAGTACTTC. This sequence joins TRBV18 and TRBJ2-5; D perhaps matches TRBD2 (5 bases). Trimming left V 3 bases short and J 6 bases short, with 20 bases between. Germline V gene lookup returns CDR1 KGHSH and CDR2 LQKENI. The CDR3 spans 16 residues.

V and J are TRBV4-1 and TRBJ1-2; 7 nucleotides agree with TRBD1. The CDR3 is 14 amino acids. The germline CDR1 and CDR2 sequences are MGHRA and YSYEKL. V gave up 3 bases and J gave up 3 bases; unmatched junction bases: 4. The CDR3 here is CASSHIDRDYGYTF. CDR3 DNA sequence: TGCGCCAGCAGCCATATCGACAGGGACTATGGCTACACCTTC.

CDR3 protein: CASSEHILDRGRADTQYF. For the CDR3, the DNA is TGTGCCAGCAGTGAACATATACTTGACAGGGGCCGGGCAGATACGCAGTATTTT. The chain is built from TRBV2 and TRBJ2-3, with 8 bases that match TRBD1. The ends lost 2 bases at V and 4 bases at J; junction bases unmatched: 14. The CDR3 has 18 residues. Germline V CDR1 and CDR2: SNHLY, FYNNEI.